Below, 30 T cell receptor beta chains from the same sample are listed, as sequenced in a study of a mutant IDH1 vaccine in newly diagnosed glioma. Assay: immunoSEQ multiplex PCR; the TCRdb copy retains only in-frame clones and omits some. The table includes tens of thousands of clones, roughly 75% detected once. The antigens for these receptors are not known. Sample time point: week 47, end of study. The investigators gave 300 ug of mutant IDH1 20-mer peptide in each vaccine dose, together with topical imiquimod. Sequencing used PBMCs, obtained from a glioma patient whose treatment included an IDH1 peptide vaccine. These receptors all stem from a man aged 45-60 years with glioma.

This clone occurred once. In DNA form, the CDR3 reads TGTGCCAGCAGTTTGACAGGGGGAAGTAGTCAGCCCCAGCATTTT. Its protein is CASSLTGGSSQPQHF. This chain joins TRBV5-5 and TRBJ1-5, with TRBD1 matching 9 bases. The V gene end was trimmed by 5 bases and the J gene end by 6 bases; junction bases not matched to a gene: 9. CDR3 size: 15 residues. Germline V gene data show CDR1 as SGHKS and CDR2 as YYEKEE (reference sequence).

This clone was observed a handful of times. V usage is TRBV2 and J usage is TRBJ2-7; D tentatively fits TRBD1 or TRBD2 (5 bases each). In germline, CDR1 is SNHLY, CDR2 FYNNEI. The CDR3 sequence is 14 residues long. With 4 bases removed from V and 0 bases from J, the gap between germline ends came to 10 bases. CDR3 in amino acids: CASSARGHSYEQYF. The CDR3 DNA reads as TGTGCCAGCAGTGCGAGGGGCCACTCCTACGAGCAGTACTTC.

This chain joins TRBV6-1 and TRBJ1-2, with 12 nucleotides matching TRBD1. Germline V gene data show CDR1 as MNHNS and CDR2 as SASEGT. The CDR3 is 15 amino acids. The trim removed 7 bases at V and 8 bases at J, leaving 11 bases unmatched. As DNA, the CDR3 is TGTGCCAGCAACCCAGAGGGGACAGGGGGCTGGGGCTACACCTTC. Protein sequence: CASNPEGTGGWGYTF.

The chain couples TRBV30 to TRBJ2-7; 8 nucleotides agree with TRBD1. The V gene's germline CDR1 is GTSNPN and CDR2 SVGIG (reference sequence). The CDR3 is 15 amino acids. J lost 2 bases, V lost 0 bases, and 6 bases had no gene match. The CDR3 nucleotides are TGTGCCTGGAGTGTTGGGACAGGCCTTGCCTACGAGCAGTACTTC. It specifies CAWSVGTGLAYEQYF. Together with reference TRBV30 and TRBJ2-7, the CDR3 gives the full variable domain: SQTIHQWPATLVQPVGSPLSLECTVEGTSNPNLYWYRQAAGRGLQLLFYSVGIGQISSEVPQNLSASRPQDRQFILSSKKLLLSDSGFYLCAWSVGTGLAYEQYFGPGTRLTVT.

The chain combines TRBV5-8 with TRBJ1-5; possible D gene TRBD1, 5 bases. Looked up from germline, CDR1 is SGHTS and CDR2 is YDEGEE. The CDR3 is 18 residues long. Deletions cut 0 bases from V and 1 base from J, with 17 bases between. CDR3 residues: CASSLEGTGPGSNQPQHF. CDR3 sequence (DNA): TGTGCCAGCAGCTTGGAGGGCACAGGCCCCGGGAGCAATCAGCCCCAGCATTTT.

There are a few counts of this clone. This rearrangement joins TRBV14 to TRBJ1-1; D possibly corresponds to TRBD1 (5 bases). Trimming left V 1 base short and J 8 bases short, with 14 bases between. The germline V gene has CDR1 SGHDN and CDR2 FVKESK. The CDR3 runs to 14 residues. CDR3 sequence (DNA): TGTGCCAGCAGCCAAGTCGCCAGTTGGGGCGAAGCTTTCTTT. Its protein product is CASSQVASWGEAFF.

This rearrangement joins TRBV4-1 to TRBJ1-3, with 8 nucleotides matching TRBD1. Germline CDR1 MGHRA, CDR2 YSYEKL. The CDR3 is made up of 20 amino acids. V shed 3 bases, J shed 3 bases, and the junction held 19 bases outside the gene matches. The CDR3: CASSHGVRGTGPLGGNTIYF. DNA for the CDR3: TGCGCCAGCAGCCACGGGGTCCGTGGGACAGGCCCACTAGGTGGAAACACCATATATTTT.

This clone was counted only a few times. The gene calls are TRBV29-1 and TRBJ2-7; 8 bases map to TRBD1. The CDR3 runs 12 residues. Germline CDR1 and CDR2: SQVTM and ANQGSEA. J was trimmed by 3 bases and V by 6 bases; bases with no gene match: 4. The CDR3 loop is CSVDRGDYEQYF. DNA of the CDR3: TGCAGCGTCGACAGGGGAGACTACGAGCAGTACTTC.

The J gene is TRBJ2-7, the V gene TRBV19; TRBD1 matches 9 bases. CDR1 LNHDA and CDR2 SQIVND come from the germline V gene (reference sequence). The CDR3 contains 12 residues. The V and J ends lost 7 bases and 5 bases, in that order; junction bases with no gene match: 3. CDR3 sequence reads: CASKGQGNEQYF. The DNA of the CDR3 is TGTGCCAGTAAGGGACAGGGTAACGAGCAGTACTTC. Together with reference TRBV19 and TRBJ2-7, the CDR3 gives the full variable domain: DGGITQSPKYLFRKEGQNVTLSCEQNLNHDAMYWYRQDPGQGLRLIYYSQIVNDFQKGDIAEGYSVSREKKESFPLTVTSAQKNPTAFYLCASKGQGNEQYFGPGTRLTVT.

The chain links TRBV5-6 to TRBJ2-7; no definite D call. Trimming pared 5 bases from V and 6 bases from J, leaving 15 bases between. The CDR3 covers 13 residues. Per the germline V gene, CDR1 is SGHDT and CDR2 is YYEEEE. DNA of the CDR3: TGTGCCAGCAGTTGGGCCAACTCAGGCGAGCAGTACTTC. This translates into CASSWANSGEQYF. The full variable domain, rest sourced from reference TRBV5-6 and TRBJ2-7, is DAGVTQSPTHLIKTRGQQVTLRCSPKSGHDTVSWYQQALGQGPQFIFQYYEEEERQRGNFPDRFSGHQFPNYSSELNVNALLLGDSALYLCASSWANSGEQYFGPGTRLTVT.

This chain joins TRBV4-3 and TRBJ2-1, with TRBD1 identical over 8 bases. With 3 bases clipped from V and 1 base from J, the junction kept 5 bases outside the gene matches. The CDR3 has 16 residues. Germline CDR1 reads LGHNA; CDR2 reads YSLEER. CDR3 in DNA: TGCGCCAGCAGCCAGGTCGGGACAGGTTCCTACAATGAGCAGTTCTTC. It translates to CASSQVGTGSYNEQFF.

The chain couples TRBV5-1 to TRBJ2-7, with 9 positions matching TRBD1. J gave up 5 bases and V 4 bases, and 1 base lay outside the gene matches. The CDR3 runs to 12 residues. Germline assignment: CDR1 SGHRS and CDR2 YFSETQ. The CDR3 DNA reads TGCGCCAGCAGCCGGGACAGGGACGAGCAGTACTTC. This codes for CASSRDRDEQYF.

The CDR3 DNA reads TGTGCCAGCTCACCCCACCCAGGGGCCCTTCCCTACGAGCAGTACTTC. This codes for CASSPHPGALPYEQYF. The rearrangement joins TRBV18 to TRBJ2-7, with a possible D match to TRBD1 (6 bases). CDR3 length equals 16 residues. Germline V gene sequence: CDR1 KGHSH, CDR2 LQKENI. V was clipped by 3 bases and J by 2 bases, with 17 bases between them.

V gene TRBV7-9 combines with J gene TRBJ2-7; D uncertain. The CDR3 runs 13 residues. Germline CDR1 SEHNR, CDR2 FQNEAQ (reference sequence). Trimming took 5 bases from V and 3 from J, leaving 11 bases between them. The CDR3 DNA sequence: TGTGCCAGCAGCCCCCGACTGGACTACGAGCAGTACTTC. Translation gives CASSPRLDYEQYF.

This sequence joins TRBV5-5 and TRBJ2-6; no reliable D call. The germline V and J ends were trimmed by 4 bases and 4 bases, with 18 bases remaining between them. The CDR3 has 17 amino acids. Looked up from germline, CDR1 is SGHKS and CDR2 is YYEKEE (reference sequence). CDR3 region: CASSRDRFLWGANVLTF. The CDR3 DNA is TGTGCCAGCAGCCGAGACCGATTTTTATGGGGGGCCAACGTCCTGACTTTC.

The chain uses TRBV30 and TRBJ1-2, with unresolved D. Trimming stripped 0 bases from V and 5 bases from J, with 4 bases between. This CDR3 comprises 11 residues. Per germline, CDR1 GTSNPN and CDR2 SVGIG (reference sequence). Here the CDR3 DNA reads TGTGCCTGGAGTGTAGAGTATGGCTACACCTTC. Protein: CAWSVEYGYTF.

This clone occurred once. J is TRBJ2-2 and V is TRBV4-3, with D possibly being TRBD2 (5 bases). Germline V gene data show CDR1 as LGHNA and CDR2 as YSLEER. Trimming cost V 0 bases and J 5 bases, with 7 bases left between them. The CDR3 totals 14 residues. The CDR3 nucleotides read TGCGCCAGCAGCCAAGATCGAGGGACCGGGGAGCTGTTTTTT. Translating it yields CASSQDRGTGELFF.

V is TRBV9 and J is TRBJ1-5; the D gene is possibly TRBD1 (6 bases). Germline V CDR1 and CDR2: SGDLS, YYNGEE. This CDR3 spans 14 amino acids. The germline V and J ends were trimmed by 4 bases and 4 bases, with 12 bases remaining between them. In nucleotides, the CDR3 is TGTGCCAGCAGCAGGGGACAAGGTAATCAGCCCCAGCATTTT. This translates into CASSRGQGNQPQHF.

This chain connects TRBV5-4 to TRBJ1-2; TRBD1 aligns across 11 bases. This CDR3 is built from 16 residues. J gave up 2 bases and V 4 bases, and 7 bases lay outside the gene matches. Germline CDR1 is SGHNT and CDR2 is YYREEE (reference sequence). In DNA, the CDR3 is TGTGCCAGCAGCCCTGGACAGGGGGCGCAAAACTATGGCTACACCTTC. It codes for CASSPGQGAQNYGYTF. The full variable domain, in which reference TRBV5-4 and TRBJ1-2 provide the parts outside the CDR3, is ETGVTQSPTHLIKTRGQQVTLRCSSQSGHNTVSWYQQALGQGPQFIFQYYREEENGRGNFPPRFSGLQFPNYSSELNVNALELDDSALYLCASSPGQGAQNYGYTFGSGTRLTVV.

Ten or more counts support this clone. The J gene is TRBJ2-2, the V gene TRBV29-1; 9 bases fit TRBD1. The CDR3 sequence is 14 residues long. V lost 3 bases, J lost 7 bases, and 6 bases stayed unmatched. CDR1 is SQVTM and CDR2 is ANQGSEA in the germline V gene. The CDR3, as DNA: TGCAGCGTTGAGGGACAGGGTATAGGCGGGGAGCTGTTTTTT. Amino acids: CSVEGQGIGGELFF.

This clone was seen a handful of times. V and J are TRBV6-1 and TRBJ1-5, with 7 bases fitting TRBD1. The CDR3 totals 15 residues. The germline CDR1 and CDR2 sequences are MNHNS and SASEGT. J gave up 8 bases and V 4 bases, and 11 bases lay outside the gene matches. CDR3 nucleotide sequence: TGTGCCAGCAGTGTACCGACAGGGTATCAAGAGCCCCAGCATTTT. This encodes CASSVPTGYQEPQHF.

This clone was detected a few times. The chain couples TRBV5-6 to TRBJ2-6; 7 nucleotides line up with TRBD2. Trimming removed 0 bases from V and 1 base from J; junction bases left unmatched: 4. Germline V gives CDR1 SGHDT, CDR2 YYEEEE. There are 17 residues in the CDR3. As DNA, the CDR3 is TGTGCCAGCAGCTTGGGGGGGGGTAGGTCTGGGGCCAACGTCCTGACTTTC. Its translation is CASSLGGGRSGANVLTF.

The V gene is TRBV7-2, the J gene TRBJ2-2; 12 bases line up with TRBD2. The junction had 7 bases not matched to a gene; V was cut back by 2 bases and J by 6 bases. Germline V lookup: CDR1 SGHTA, CDR2 FQGNSA. This CDR3 is built from 17 residues. CDR3: CASSLTPPSGGAGELFF. The DNA for the CDR3 is TGTGCCAGCAGCTTAACCCCCCCTAGCGGGGGGGCCGGGGAGCTGTTTTTT.

The chain joins TRBV7-9 to TRBJ2-3; a possible D gene is TRBD2 (7 bases). Germline lookup yields CDR1 SEHNR and CDR2 FQNEAQ (reference sequence). This CDR3 spans 13 amino acids. CDR3 in DNA: TGTGCTACAGGAGGGGGGAGGGGAGATACGCAGTATTTT. As protein: CATGGGRGDTQYF.

The V gene is TRBV7-2, the J gene TRBJ2-1; no definite D call. The germline gives CDR1 SGHTA, CDR2 FQGNSA. The CDR3 totals 12 residues. The V gene lost 4 bases and the J gene lost 8 bases, with 9 bases spanning the gap. The CDR3 DNA follows: TGTGCCAGCAGCTCCTTCCGGGATGAGCAGTTCTTC. Encoded protein: CASSSFRDEQFF.

This rearrangement joins TRBV29-1 to TRBJ1-1; D may be TRBD1 (6 bases). CDR1 and CDR2 from the germline V gene are SQVTM and ANQGSEA. This CDR3 comprises 12 residues. Deletions cut 7 bases from V and 1 base from J, with 10 bases between. The CDR3 DNA reads as TGCAGCGCCCTGACAGGGAACACTGAAGCTTTCTTT. This sequence encodes CSALTGNTEAFF.

This chain links TRBV27 with TRBJ1-5; tentative D call: TRBD1 (6 bases). Deletions cut 2 bases from V and 1 base from J, with 6 bases between. The CDR3 totals 14 residues. Germline V CDR1 and CDR2: MNHEY, SMNVEV (reference sequence). The CDR3 DNA sequence: TGTGCCAGCAGTTTAGACAGGAGCAATCAGCCCCAGCATTTT. It yields the protein CASSLDRSNQPQHF.

The chain carries TRBV6-5 and TRBJ2-7; no clear D gene. Trimming removed 0 bases from V and 4 bases from J, with 16 bases in between. The CDR3 contains 16 residues. Germline CDR1 reads MNHEY; CDR2 reads SVGAGI. The CDR3 region has the DNA TGTGCCAGCAGTTACTCGAAAGACCAGGCGAGGTACGAGCAGTACTTC. Translating gives CASSYSKDQARYEQYF.

The rearrangement uses TRBV4-1 and TRBJ2-3; either TRBD1 or TRBD2 may supply D (6 bases each). Between the trimmed V and J ends, which lost 6 bases and 0 bases, there was a span of 10 bases. The CDR3 consists of 14 residues. The germline gives CDR1 MGHRA, CDR2 YSYEKL. The CDR3 sequence is CASSTGTSTDTQYF. In DNA form, the CDR3 reads TGCGCCAGCAGTACAGGGACTAGCACAGATACGCAGTATTTT.

This clone was observed once. The genes are TRBV2 and TRBJ2-5; a possible D gene is TRBD2 (7 bases). The CDR3 is made up of 15 amino acids. Germline V CDR1 and CDR2: SNHLY, FYNNEI. The V and J ends lost 4 bases and 4 bases respectively, with 16 bases between them. The CDR3 DNA is TGTGCCAGCAGTGTGGAACGGGGGGCAGGAGAGACCCAGTACTTC. Protein product: CASSVERGAGETQYF.